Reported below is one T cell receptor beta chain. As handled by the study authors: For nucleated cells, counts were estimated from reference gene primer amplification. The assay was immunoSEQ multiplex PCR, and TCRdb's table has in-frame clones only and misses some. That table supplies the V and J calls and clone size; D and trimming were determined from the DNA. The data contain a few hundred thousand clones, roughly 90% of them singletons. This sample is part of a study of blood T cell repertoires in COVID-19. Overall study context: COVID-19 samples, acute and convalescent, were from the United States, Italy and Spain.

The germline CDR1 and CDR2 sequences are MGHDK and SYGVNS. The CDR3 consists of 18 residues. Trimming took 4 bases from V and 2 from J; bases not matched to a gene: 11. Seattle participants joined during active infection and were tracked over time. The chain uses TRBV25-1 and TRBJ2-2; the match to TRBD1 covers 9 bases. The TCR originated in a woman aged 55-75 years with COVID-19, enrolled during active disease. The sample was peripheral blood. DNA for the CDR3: TGTGCCAGCAGTGCAATCGGAGGGACAGGGCTAAACACCGGGGAGCTGTTTTTT. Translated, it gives CASSAIGGTGLNTGELFF.